This TCR beta chain was found in a study of blood T cells in healthy people across ages. Trimming took off 4 bases at V and 9 bases at J, with 26 bases between the two ends. Germline CDR1 is SGHRS and CDR2 is YFSETQ. This CDR3 is 17 amino acids long. Through a sample-barcoded 5' primer and a J-beta primer mix, a second PCR was run for roughly 6 to 12 cycles. MiXCR was run by TCRdb on the 5' RACE reads, yielding one entry per CDR3 protein. Of around 320,000 distinct CDR3 sequences in the sample, roughly 29% are singletons; the top ten hold 29%. The chain uses TRBV5-1 and TRBJ2-4; D remains ambiguous. The sequence was obtained from a woman aged 70 to 79 in good health. Specimen: blood. This CDR3 is CASSLSSGGFLSGIQYF. DNA of the CDR3: TGCGCCAGCAGCCTATCCTCTGGTGGGTTTCTCTCGGGCATTCAGTACTTC.